This entry is about one T cell receptor beta chain. Its antigen target is currently unknown. No base-level quality is on record; no much larger clone is a single base apart. These data originate in a study of blood T cell repertoires in COVID-19 (dated by TCRdb to 2020 to 2021). For context, the study as a whole: Collaborator samples came from the United States, Italy and Spain and covered acute and convalescent phases of COVID-19. Sample metadata almost always included a de-identified subject ID, COVID-19 status, age in years and sex. The samples were drawn from the first 160 participants of the ongoing ImmuneRACE study and from 1,254 subjects provided by 6 global collaborators. A freely available public database, intended as a resource for researchers studying the immune response to SARS-CoV-2, is where the repertoires were released. The prospective study material was composed of cDNA or gDNA derived from T cells, B-cell-depleted T cells, or PBMCs. Where available, HLA class I and class II types were obtained from metadata supplied by the sample provider rather than from assay-based typing. Deeply sampled blood TCRbeta repertoires from subjects exposed to, actively infected with, or recovered from COVID-19 were included in the dataset. Findings and caveats that apply to the study as a whole: The amount of clinical and demographic metadata varied by source and participant and was provided uncurated.

The CDR3 contains 16 residues, cysteine and phenylalanine counted. The retained sequence is limited to the CDR3, 48 bases, with the frame set at the first base. The germline V gene specifies ENHRY as CDR1 and SYGVKD as CDR2. V is pruned by 4 bases and J by 4 bases, leaving 12 bases of the junction without a gene match. TCRbeta CDR3 regions were amplified from genomic DNA by means of the immunoSEQ Assay, a bias-controlled multiplex PCR. In the original analysis: The number of nucleated cells in each sample was estimated by amplification of reference gene primers within the assay. Sequence reads were collapsed and filtered to measure the absolute abundance of every unique TCRbeta CDR3 rearrangement. For each sample, productive Simpson clonality was calculated as the square root of Simpson's diversity index across productive rearrangements. Imported from immuneACCESS, the table was reduced by TCRdb to in-frame sequences with V and J called. These copies leave out some clones; in studies compared against another copy, an unresolved V gene accounts for under half, and the cause of the remainder is not known. The D gene and trimming were derived from the DNA, and the V and J assignments and clone size from that table. A total of 100,000 to 150,000 clones appear in this sample, about nine tenths of them only once. The ten largest clones take up approximately 10% of the sample.

Whole blood was collected in K2EDTA tubes by collaborating institutions according to the institutions' own protocols. For TCRbeta analysis, collaborators shipped samples as frozen whole blood, isolated PBMCs, or DNA extracted from either of those sample types. Sequenced: peripheral blood. The sequence is built from TRBV10-3 and TRBJ2-5; TRBD1 agrees with 7 junctional bases. The source is a man aged 50-59 years with acute or convalescent COVID-19. This receptor carries the CDR3 CAISVWETGIGETQYF. The nucleotides read TGTGCCATCAGTGTTTGGGAGACAGGGATAGGAGAGACCCAGTACTTC.